A single sample is the source of the 28 T cell receptor beta chains below, sequenced in a study of esophageal squamous cell carcinoma under preoperative chemotherapy. Time point of the sample: after preoperative PTX-NDP chemotherapy. TCRdb reprocessed the PCR reads via MiXCR and lists one record per CDR3 protein. The sample includes 9,500 to 12,000 distinct CDR3 sequences, over 55% of them seen just once. Sampling was conducted from a patient given preoperative chemotherapy. These receptors all come from a human donor with esophageal squamous cell carcinoma. The donor label of this sample is uncertain.

This clonotype was seen at least ten times. This chain links TRBV6-4 with TRBJ2-4, with D uncertain. The V gene's germline CDR1 is MRHNA and CDR2 SNTAGT. The CDR3 runs to 11 residues. V shed 0 bases and J shed 13 bases, with 7 bases lying between them. The CDR3 protein is CASSDSYEQYF. As DNA, the CDR3 is TGTGCCAGCAGTGACTCATATGAGCAGTACTTC.

V is TRBV5-6 and J is TRBJ2-7; D may correspond to TRBD1 or TRBD2 (5 bases each). V was pared by 4 bases and J by 6 bases, with 17 bases between. The germline CDR1 and CDR2 sequences are SGHDT and YYEEEE. This CDR3 region has 14 residues. CDR3 DNA: TGTGCCAGCAGCCCTGGCCCAGGGACCTCCGAGCAGTACTTC. It specifies CASSPGPGTSEQYF.

A remark on this clonotype: Germline is not matched at one junction end, which may reflect a read error. The V and J genes are TRBV6-1 and TRBJ2-3, with D hard to call. Germline V gene sequence: CDR1 MNHNS, CDR2 SASEGT. The CDR3 totals 16 residues. The DNA of the CDR3 is TGTGCCAGCGCTGAATTCTGGGGAAGTTACACAGAGACGCAGTACTTT. Its translation is CASAEFWGSYTETQYF.

J is TRBJ2-1 and V is TRBV6-1; 7 bases map to TRBD2. TRBJ2-5 explains the end of the DNA better; the J call may be wrong. CDR3 length: 17 residues. The germline gives CDR1 MNHNS, CDR2 SASEGT. CDR3 loop: CASRSYQGGMGGETQYF. DNA for the CDR3: TGTGCCAGCAGATCTTACCAGGGAGGGATGGGTGGGGAGACCCAGTACTTC.

This clonotype was counted a single time. V gene TRBV4-2 combines with J gene TRBJ2-1, with TRBD1 matching over 8 bases. This CDR3 has 14 amino acids. With 1 base clipped from V and 10 bases from J, the junction kept 6 bases outside the gene matches. Germline-derived CDR1 and CDR2 are LGHNA and YNFKEQ. CDR3 in amino acids: CASSQATGAYEQFF. CDR3 DNA sequence: TGTGCCAGCAGCCAAGCGACAGGGGCGTACGAGCAGTTCTTC.

This clonotype was seen a handful of times. V gene TRBV6-1 combines with J gene TRBJ2-1; D is perhaps TRBD2 (6 bases). The assigned J gene may be wrong: the sequence end matches TRBJ2-3 better. This CDR3 has 16 amino acids. CDR1 is MNHNS and CDR2 is SASEGT in the germline V gene. The CDR3 sequence: CASAGFGGSDKETQYF. In nucleotides, the CDR3 is TGTGCCAGCGCGGGGTTTGGGGGAAGCGACAAAGAGACGCAGTATTTT.

A note on this clonotype: A read error may account for a junction end that differs from germline. J is TRBJ2-5 and V is TRBV6-1; 10 bases are shared with TRBD1. This CDR3 has 15 amino acids. The germline V gene encodes CDR1 MNHNS and CDR2 SASEGT. The CDR3 reads CASSAWTGGAETQYF. DNA of the CDR3: TGTGCCAGCAGTGCCTGGACAGGGGGTGCGGAGACCCAGTACTTT.

Notes on this clonotype: One junction end disagrees with the germline gene, perhaps due to a read error. The chain links TRBV6-1 to TRBJ2-3; D assignment may be TRBD1 or TRBD2 (8 bases each). Per the germline V gene, CDR1 is MNHNS and CDR2 is SASEGT. This CDR3 is built from 22 residues. CDR3 in amino acids: CASRGTKRGLGLEGVRTGKQFF. The CDR3 DNA is TGTGCCAGCAGGGGGACTAAGCGGGGGCTGGGACTAGAGGGTGTGAGGACAGGGAAGCAGTTTTTT.

The chain links TRBV12-3 or TRBV12-4 to TRBJ2-1; no reliable D call. Near its end, the DNA agrees better with TRBJ2-7, so the J call may be wrong. The CDR3 contains 14 residues. The chain's CDR3 is CASSFGGVSYEQYF. CDR3 DNA sequence: TGTGCCAGCAGTTTTGGCGGAGTCTCCTACGAGCAGTACTTC.

Comments on this clonotype: The junction and the germline gene differ at one end; a read error may be behind it. V usage is TRBV10-2 and J usage is TRBJ2-1; possibly TRBD1 or TRBD2 for D (5 bases each). Germline CDR1 WSHSY, CDR2 SAAADI. The CDR3 runs 14 residues. The CDR3 protein is CAASGGTDQDTQYF. Written as DNA, the CDR3 is TGCGCGGCGTCCGGTGGGACCGACCAAGATACCCAGTATTTC.

This chain uses TRBV7-2 with TRBJ2-1, with 10 nucleotides matching TRBD2. The DNA end is a closer match to TRBJ2-5, so the J assignment may be wrong. Germline CDR1 is SGHTA and CDR2 is FQGNSA. CDR3 size: 15 residues. The CDR3 DNA follows: TGTGCCAGCAGCTCCCCGGGACTAGCGAGAGAGACCCAGTACTTC. As protein: CASSSPGLARETQYF.

This clonotype was observed a few times. The J gene is TRBJ2-4, the V gene TRBV11-2, with TRBD2 matching 7 bases. The DNA end lines up better with TRBJ2-7; the J call may be wrong. The CDR3 has 14 amino acids. Germline CDR1 SGHAT, CDR2 FQNNGV. CDR3 nucleotide sequence: TGTGCCAGCAGCTTAGCCGGCGGGAGCTACGAGCAGTACTTC. Encoded protein: CASSLAGGSYEQYF.

This clonotype was seen a single time. One end of the junction is discordant with germline, which a read error may explain. V usage is TRBV6-1 and J usage is TRBJ2-3, with D uncertain. Germline V gene lookup returns CDR1 MNHNS and CDR2 SASEGT. The length of the CDR3 is 14 residues. CDR3 sequence reads: CASRGSWAQDTQYF. The DNA for the CDR3 is TGTGCCAGCAGGGGCTCGTGGGCTCAAGACACGCAGTATTTC.

With regard to this clonotype: At one boundary the junction diverges from the germline segment, which might be a read error. V is TRBV6-1 and J is TRBJ2-3, with D hard to call. The CDR3 has 16 residues. Germline V gene lookup returns CDR1 MNHNS and CDR2 SASEGT. The CDR3 coding sequence is TGTGCCAGCAGTGAATCTTGGCGGAGAGCCAAAGACACTCAGTATTTC. This codes for CASSESWRRAKDTQYF.

The chain couples TRBV7-6 to TRBJ2-3; 8 bases line up with TRBD1. Trimming took 6 bases from V and 2 from J; bases not matched to a gene: 4. This CDR3 has 14 residues. The germline V gene has CDR1 SGHVS and CDR2 FNYEAQ. As DNA, the CDR3 is TGTGCCAGCAGTTCACAGGGGGTCACAGATACGCAGTATTTT. Amino acid sequence: CASSSQGVTDTQYF. The full variable domain, in which reference TRBV7-6 and TRBJ2-3 provide the parts outside the CDR3, is GAGVSQSPRYKVTKRGQDVALRCDPISGHVSLYWYRQALGQGPEFLTYFNYEAQQDKSGLPNDRFSAERPEGSISTLTIQRTEQRDSAMYRCASSSQGVTDTQYFGPGTRLTVL.

This clonotype occurred a few times. The CDR3, as DNA: TGTGCCAGCAGCCTTCCGAGGGATTCCTTGGACACTGAAGCTTTCTTT. This codes for CASSLPRDSLDTEAFF. The J gene is TRBJ1-1, the V gene TRBV7-2; D ambiguous. With 5 bases removed from V and 3 bases from J, the gap between germline ends came to 19 bases. The CDR3 length is 16 residues. CDR1 and CDR2 (germline): SGHTA, FQGNSA.

This clonotype showed up just once. The chain links TRBV6-5 to TRBJ2-1, with 11 bases lining up with TRBD2. CDR3 size: 16 residues. V shed 3 bases, J shed 5 bases, and the junction held 6 bases outside the gene matches. Germline-derived CDR1 and CDR2 are MNHEY and SVGAGI. DNA for the CDR3: TGTGCCAGCAGTTATAGCGGGAGGGCCTTTGACAATGAGCAGTTCTTC. This translates into CASSYSGRAFDNEQFF.

This sequence joins TRBV6-1 and TRBJ2-2; 7 bases are shared with TRBD1. The CDR3 spans 13 residues. The trim removed 7 bases at V and 6 bases at J, leaving 5 bases unmatched. Germline loops: CDR1 MNHNS, CDR2 SASEGT. The CDR3 sequence is CASTETGAGELFF. In nucleotides, the CDR3 is TGTGCCAGCACCGAAACAGGGGCCGGGGAGCTGTTTTTT.

This clonotype appeared a few times. The genes are TRBV7-6 and TRBJ2-5; 13 bases are a match to TRBD2. The length of the CDR3 is 18 residues. V lost 2 bases, J lost 2 bases, and 8 bases stayed unmatched. The germline gives CDR1 SGHVS, CDR2 FNYEAQ. The CDR3 is CASSLIIGTSGAQETQYF. The DNA for the CDR3 is TGTGCCAGCAGCTTAATTATTGGGACTAGCGGGGCGCAAGAGACCCAGTACTTC.

This rearrangement joins TRBV6-1 to TRBJ1-1, with D possibly matching TRBD1 (5 bases). V gave up 5 bases and J gave up 3 bases, with 10 bases separating them. Germline CDR1 is MNHNS and CDR2 is SASEGT. The CDR3 is made up of 13 amino acids. CDR3 coding DNA: TGTGCCAGCAGTACGGGGGTTTACACTGAAGCTTTCTTT. Its translation is CASSTGVYTEAFF.

This chain connects TRBV7-2 to TRBJ2-1; TRBD2 aligns across 10 bases. The V and J ends lost 6 bases and 6 bases, in that order; junction bases with no gene match: 8. The CDR3 sequence is 15 residues long. Germline CDR1 and CDR2: SGHTA and FQGNSA. The CDR3 nucleotides read TGTGCCAGCAGTTCACCGGGACTAGCGATCAATGAGCAGTTCTTC. Translating it yields CASSSPGLAINEQFF. Looking up the rest from reference TRBV7-2 and TRBJ2-1 gives the full variable domain: GAGVSQSPSNKVTEKGKDVELRCDPISGHTALYWYRQSLGQGLEFLIYFQGNSAPDKSGLPSDRFSAERTGGSVSTLTIQRTQQEDSAVYLCASSSPGLAINEQFFGPGTRLTVL.

Concerning this clonotype: The final CDR3 position lacks the conserved phenylalanine or tryptophan, pointing to a likely read error. Because the CDR3's place on the DNA is in doubt, the DNA is left out and the CDR3 is given as listed by TCRdb. The rearrangement links TRBV12-5 to TRBJ2-3. The CDR3 comprises 11 residues, both ends counted. Germline-derived CDR1 and CDR2 are LGHNT and FRNRAP. CDR3: CVFAEMGFCHV.

This clonotype was counted a few times. J is TRBJ2-3 and V is TRBV6-4, with TRBD1 matching over 10 bases. V lost 2 bases, J lost 4 bases, and 0 bases stayed unmatched. The CDR3 runs 14 residues. In germline, CDR1 is MRHNA, CDR2 SNTAGT. The CDR3 is CASSDGQGADTQYF. CDR3 sequence (DNA): TGTGCCAGCAGTGACGGACAGGGGGCAGATACGCAGTATTTT.

This clonotype has only one observation. This sequence joins TRBV6-1 and TRBJ2-3, with D possibly being TRBD1 (6 bases). The germline V gene encodes CDR1 MNHNS and CDR2 SASEGT. The ends were cut back, 6 bases at V and 5 bases at J, with 21 bases in the middle. CDR3 length: 16 amino acids. The CDR3 sequence: CASSRPPAGAVDTQYF. CDR3 DNA: TGTGCCAGCAGCCGACCGCCGGCAGGGGCAGTAGATACGCAGTATTTT.

The CDR3 DNA reads TGTGCCAGCAGCTCCTCGATAAACACCGGGGAGCTGTTTTTT. It specifies CASSSSINTGELFF. The rearrangement links TRBV5-8 to TRBJ2-2; unclear D gene. The germline V gene encodes CDR1 SGHTS and CDR2 YDEGEE. With 3 bases removed from V and 2 bases from J, the gap between germline ends came to 8 bases. The CDR3 covers 14 residues.

The gene calls are TRBV6-1 and TRBJ1-1; no clear D. Trimming pared 3 bases from V and 0 bases from J, leaving 8 bases between. Per germline, CDR1 MNHNS and CDR2 SASEGT. The CDR3 is 14 residues long. CDR3 nucleotides: TGTGCCAGCAGTGACCACGGATTGAACACTGAAGCTTTCTTT. Protein: CASSDHGLNTEAFF.

This clonotype has just one count. The J gene is TRBJ2-1, the V gene TRBV6-1; weak D call: TRBD1 (6 bases). The end of the DNA aligns better with TRBJ2-4, so the J call may be wrong. CDR1 and CDR2 from the germline V gene are MNHNS and SASEGT. This CDR3 comprises 15 residues. This chain's CDR3 is CASRPRTVAKNIQYF. CDR3 DNA sequence: TGTGCCAGCAGGCCCCGGACAGTAGCCAAAAACATTCAGTACTTC.

The chain links TRBV12-5 to TRBJ2-1, with TRBD2 matching over 10 bases. The J call may be in error: the DNA end matches TRBJ2-5 better. This CDR3 is built from 14 residues. CDR1 is LGHNT and CDR2 is FRNRAP in the germline V gene. Here the CDR3 reads CASGLNSGRETQYF. CDR3 DNA: TGTGCTAGTGGTTTGAATAGCGGGAGGGAGACCCAGTACTTC.